Given below is one T cell receptor beta chain in context. No antigen is known for it. A much larger clone lies a single base off, so this may be a read error. CD25-based Treg depletion was applied to purified naive CD4+ T cells. MiXCR, applied by TCRdb to the 5' RACE reads, yields one record per CDR3 protein. The repertoire holds 20,000 to 25,000 distinct CDR3 sequences, with roughly 33% as singletons. This CDR3 has 13 residues. Per germline, CDR1 SGHVS and CDR2 FQNEAQ. Study-level results: Tumor-infiltrating Treg TCR alpha and beta sequences overlapped most with tumor naive CD4+ T cells, then blood naive.

The sequence was collected from a female donor with breast cancer. The chain is built from TRBV7-8 and TRBJ1-5; D unclear. The specimen was tumor-infiltrating naive CD4+ T cells sorted from the breast tumor. The subset was: naive CD4+ T cells, CD4+CD45RA+CD25-. The CDR3 sequence: CASSQNSNQLQHF. As DNA, the CDR3 is TGTGCCAGCAGCCAAAATAGCAATCAGCTCCAGCATTTT.